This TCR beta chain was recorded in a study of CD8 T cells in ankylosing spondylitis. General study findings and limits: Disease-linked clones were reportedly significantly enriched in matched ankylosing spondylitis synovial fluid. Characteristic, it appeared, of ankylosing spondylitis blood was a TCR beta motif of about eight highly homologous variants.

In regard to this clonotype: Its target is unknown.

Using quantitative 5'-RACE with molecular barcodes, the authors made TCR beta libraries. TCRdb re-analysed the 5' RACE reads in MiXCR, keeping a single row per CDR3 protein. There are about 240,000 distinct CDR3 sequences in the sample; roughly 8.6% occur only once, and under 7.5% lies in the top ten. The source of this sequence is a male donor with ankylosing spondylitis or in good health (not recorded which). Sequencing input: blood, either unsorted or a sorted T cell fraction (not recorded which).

The CDR3 protein is CSAETQYF. The CDR3 nucleotides read TGCAGCGCAGAGACCCAGTACTTC. This chain uses TRBV29-1 with TRBJ2-5; D gene unclear. In germline, CDR1 is SQVTM, CDR2 ANQGSEA. The CDR3 consists of 8 residues. Trimming shortened V by 7 bases and J by 4 bases, and 1 base separated the two germline ends.